The 3 T cell receptor beta chains presented below share a single source sample, sequenced in a study of shared clonotypes between healthy human individuals. TCRdb's copy holds only in-frame clones and misses some; the assay was immunoSEQ multiplex PCR. The repertoire holds about a million clones, with over 60% as singletons. The specimen was memory CD4+ T cells sorted from blood. The subset denotes: CD45RA-negative fraction. These receptors came from a man aged 18 to 29 in good health.

The chain couples TRBV15 to TRBJ1-5; D gene uncertain. Trimming shortened V by 4 bases and J by 1 base, and 5 bases separated the two germline ends. In germline, CDR1 is LNHNV, CDR2 YYDKDF (reference sequence). This CDR3 has 13 residues. As DNA, the CDR3 is TGTGCCACCAGCACAGACAGCAATCAGCCCCAGCATTTT. This translates into CATSTDSNQPQHF.

The rearrangement links TRBV28 to TRBJ1-2; D ambiguous. CDR1 and CDR2 from the germline V gene are MDHEN and SYDVKM. The CDR3 spans 14 residues. Trimming pared 6 bases from V and 4 bases from J, leaving 15 bases between. The CDR3 region is CASSQWTTGYGYTF. The CDR3 coding sequence is TGTGCCAGCAGCCAGTGGACTACGGGCTATGGCTACACCTTC.

The rearrangement links TRBV6-5 to TRBJ1-2, with D possibly TRBD1 on 5 matching bases. Germline CDR1 MNHEY, CDR2 SVGAGI. The CDR3 is made up of 13 amino acids. V shed 2 bases and J shed 8 bases, with 12 bases lying between them. The CDR3 sequence is CASSYQGGRGYTF. CDR3 nucleotide sequence: TGTGCCAGCAGTTACCAGGGAGGCCGCGGCTACACCTTC.